This T cell receptor (beta chain) was captured by sequencing in a study of T cell changes during pregnancy in multiple sclerosis. V lost 6 bases, J lost 6 bases, and 6 bases stayed unmatched. Looked up from germline, CDR1 is SNHLY and CDR2 is FYNNEI. CDR3 length: 15 amino acids. Profiled with immunoSEQ multiplex PCR; TCRdb holds only in-frame clones, not every one. The table has about 120,000 clones, approximately 93% seen once. This TCR came from a female donor with multiple sclerosis, enrolled in a pregnancy study. This rearrangement joins TRBV2 to TRBJ2-1; 12 bases align to TRBD2. This material consisted of peripheral blood, taken before pregnancy. CDR3 in DNA: TGTGCCAGCAGCTCCCAGGGACTAGCGGGCAATGAGCAGTTCTTC. Encoded protein: CASSSQGLAGNEQFF.